Described below is a single T cell receptor (beta chain) sequence and its context. Its target antigen remains unknown. Per-base qualities were not stored, and no clone one base away is much larger. These data come from a study of blood T cell repertoires in COVID-19 (dated by TCRdb to the early 2020s). Some background on the complete study: The collaborator samples originated in the United States, Italy and Spain and spanned the acute and convalescent phases of COVID-19. A de-identified subject ID, COVID-19 status, age in years and sex were almost always included in the sample metadata. Subjects who had been exposed to COVID-19, were actively infected with it, or had recovered from it provided the deeply sampled blood TCRbeta repertoires that made up the dataset. The material from the prospective study consisted of cDNA or gDNA derived from T cells, B-cell-depleted T cells, or PBMCs. Where HLA class I and class II types were available, the types were taken from metadata supplied by the sample provider, not from assay-based typing. Samples were obtained from the ongoing ImmuneRACE study (first 160 participants) and from roughly 1,300 subjects provided by 6 global collaborators. A freely available public database, intended as a resource for researchers studying the immune response to SARS-CoV-2, is where the repertoires were released.

Whole blood was collected in K2EDTA tubes by collaborating institutions according to the institutions' own protocols. For TCRbeta analysis, collaborator samples were shipped as frozen whole blood, as isolated PBMCs, or as DNA extracted from either sample type. Overall study results and their limits: How much clinical and demographic metadata was included differed by source and by participant, and the metadata was provided uncurated.

TCRbeta CDR3 regions were amplified from genomic DNA by means of the immunoSEQ Assay, a bias-controlled multiplex PCR. The paper's processing steps were these. Nucleated cell counts per sample were estimated from amplification of reference gene primers within the assay. To quantify the absolute abundance of each unique TCRbeta CDR3 rearrangement, sequence reads were collapsed and filtered. For each sample, productive Simpson clonality was calculated as the square root of Simpson's diversity index across productive rearrangements. In TCRdb, the immuneACCESS table is reduced to in-frame sequences with V and J assigned. These tables do not hold every clone; where another copy was compared, an unresolved V gene accounts for under half, and the others remain unexplained. The DNA gave D and trimming, while V, J and clone size come from that table. The sample data list about 74,000 clones, and around 82% of these were observed just once. Roughly a sixth of the sample lies in the top ten.

The germline V gene sets CDR1 to KGHSH and CDR2 to LQKENI. The CDR3 runs 14 amino acids, cysteine and phenylalanine included. Only CDR3 DNA is held: 42 bases, read in frame from base 1. Deletion took 4 bases off V and 8 bases off J, with a span of 15 bases between the germline ends. The sequencing sample was made of peripheral blood. The rearrangement joined TRBV18 to TRBJ2-1; possibly the D gene is TRBD1, per 6 matching bases. The TCR comes from a human donor in a cohort sampled during active COVID-19. The nucleotide sequence reads TGTGCCAGCTCACTCTCGGTACAGGGCGATGAGCAGTTCTTC. This translates into CASSLSVQGDEQFF.